This record looks at one TCR beta chain sequence and its context. This sample is drawn from a study of blood T cell repertoires in COVID-19. Whole-study context: T cells, B-cell-depleted T cells, or PBMCs provided the cDNA or gDNA that served as material.

Study processing details: How many nucleated cells were present was estimated from reference gene primer amplification. Generated by immunoSEQ multiplex PCR, the TCRdb table keeps only in-frame clones and is missing some. D and trimming were read from the DNA, whereas the V and J calls and clone size are those reported in that table. The repertoire holds 160,000 or so clones, with 79% as singletons. Sequencing used peripheral blood. The sequence was collected from a woman in her sixties or seventies with COVID-19, enrolled during active disease.

CDR3 DNA: TGTGCCAGCAGTGAATGGACTCCGGGGGGGCCCCAGCATTTT. It is translated as CASSEWTPGGPQHF. The chain recombines TRBV6-1 with TRBJ1-5; tentatively, D is TRBD1 (5 bases). V lost 2 bases to trimming and J lost 9 bases, with 14 bases between them. CDR3 length equals 14 residues. The V gene's germline CDR1 is MNHNS and CDR2 SASEGT.